The text below deals with one T cell receptor beta chain. This sample was taken from a study of blood T cell repertoires in COVID-19. The germline gives CDR1 SGHDT, CDR2 YYEEEE. The CDR3 length is 12 residues. Trimming pared 7 bases from V and 7 bases from J, leaving 12 bases between. Per the study methods: For nucleated cells, counts were estimated from reference gene primer amplification. The repertoire was sequenced with immunoSEQ multiplex PCR; TCRdb's copy has only in-frame clones and lacks some. The V and J calls and clone size were taken over from that table, and D and trimming were inferred from the DNA. The sample includes 150,000 to 190,000 clones, around 74% of them seen just once.

The sample comprised peripheral blood. The source of this sequence is a woman older than 75 with acute or convalescent COVID-19. V and J are TRBV5-6 and TRBJ2-1; D may be TRBD2 (5 bases). The CDR3 protein is CASSNGENEQFF. The DNA of the CDR3 is TGTGCCAGCTCCAACGGGGAGAATGAGCAGTTCTTC.